These 14 T cell receptor beta chains share one sample of origin, sequenced in a study of blood T cell repertoires in COVID-19. Clones were sequenced by immunoSEQ multiplex PCR, and TCRdb holds only the in-frame ones, with some missing. The sample records 150,000 to 200,000 clones, roughly 82% being singletons. Sample: peripheral blood. Receptors originate from a woman aged 30 to 39 with acute or convalescent COVID-19.

The chain has TRBV12-3 or TRBV12-4 and TRBJ1-4, with a weak D call TRBD1 (6 bases). V was trimmed by 8 bases and J by 4 bases, leaving 11 bases between them. The CDR3 loop spans 13 amino acids. The CDR3 region is CASGGLFNEKLFF. CDR3 nucleotides: TGTGCCAGCGGGGGCCTATTTAATGAAAAACTGTTTTTT.

The chain employs TRBV6-1 and TRBJ2-1; 8 nucleotides align to TRBD2. V gave up 3 bases and J gave up 7 bases; unmatched junction bases: 8. This CDR3 has 15 amino acids. Germline V CDR1 and CDR2: MNHNS, SASEGT. In nucleotides, the CDR3 is TGTGCCAGCAGTGAGTACAGCGGGAGTCTAAATGAGCAGTTCTTC. Protein product: CASSEYSGSLNEQFF.

The gene calls are TRBV5-4 and TRBJ2-7; D call uncertain. The CDR3 totals 15 residues. Trimming cost V 2 bases and J 5 bases, with 17 bases left between them. The germline gives CDR1 SGHNT, CDR2 YYREEE (reference sequence). The CDR3 DNA sequence: TGTGCCAGCAGCTTCAGTTCCGACTCCGGTCACGAGCAGTACTTC. This encodes CASSFSSDSGHEQYF.

The chain employs TRBV3-1 (or the pseudogene TRBV3-2) and TRBJ2-5; the match to TRBD1 covers 8 bases. V shed 2 bases and J 4 bases; nucleotides not matched to a gene: 6. There are 15 residues in the CDR3. Germline V gives CDR1 LGHDT, CDR2 YNNKEL (reference sequence). CDR3 sequence reads: CASSQRRQGRETQYF. The CDR3 DNA reads as TGTGCCAGCAGCCAAAGAAGACAGGGGAGAGAGACCCAGTACTTC.

V is TRBV6-6 and J is TRBJ1-2; 8 bases match TRBD1. The trim removed 5 bases at V and 3 bases at J, leaving 8 bases unmatched. The CDR3 contains 15 residues. Germline values: CDR1 MNHNY, CDR2 SVGAGI (reference sequence). The CDR3 DNA reads as TGTGCCAGCAGTCAGGGGACAGGCATCTACTATGGCTACACCTTC. Its translation: CASSQGTGIYYGYTF.

The V gene is TRBV9, the J gene TRBJ2-2, with a weak D call TRBD1 (5 bases). The germline V and J ends were trimmed by 3 bases and 1 base, with 10 bases remaining between them. CDR3 length: 15 amino acids. From germline, CDR1 is SGDLS and CDR2 YYNGEE. The CDR3 coding sequence is TGTGCCAGCAGCGCCCACACAGGGAACACCGGGGAGCTGTTTTTT. Its protein is CASSAHTGNTGELFF.

The chain employs TRBV5-5 and TRBJ2-3, with 7 bases identical to TRBD1. CDR3 length equals 16 residues. CDR1 and CDR2 from the germline V gene are SGHKS and YYEKEE (reference sequence). Trimming removed 0 bases from V and 0 bases from J; junction bases left unmatched: 4. The CDR3 DNA is TGTGCCAGCAGCTTGGAGGGGGCCTCTAGCACAGATACGCAGTATTTT. Residues: CASSLEGASSTDTQYF.

The chain uses TRBV30 and TRBJ1-5, with D possibly matching TRBD1 (6 bases). Per the germline V gene, CDR1 is GTSNPN and CDR2 is SVGIG (reference sequence). This CDR3 region has 14 residues. V lost 3 bases and J 1 base, leaving 10 bases between the germline ends. The CDR3: CAWRDTGSNQPQHF. In DNA form, the CDR3 reads TGTGCCTGGAGGGATACAGGGAGCAATCAGCCCCAGCATTTT.

This rearrangement joins TRBV6-1 to TRBJ1-5, with TRBD1 matching 7 bases. Trimming cost V 0 bases and J 7 bases; bases outside gene matches: 6. The CDR3 is 15 amino acids. Germline V gene sequence: CDR1 MNHNS, CDR2 SASEGT. CDR3 in DNA: TGTGCCAGCAGTGAAGCACCGACAGGGCGGCAGCCCCAGCATTTT. Translating it yields CASSEAPTGRQPQHF.

This rearrangement joins TRBV6-2 or TRBV6-3 to TRBJ2-7; 7 bases are shared with TRBD1. The V and J ends lost 2 bases and 7 bases, in that order; junction bases with no gene match: 14. Germline values: CDR1 MNHEY, CDR2 SVGEGT. The CDR3 covers 16 residues. The CDR3 spells CASSYPPTGIPGEQYF. The CDR3 DNA sequence: TGTGCCAGCAGTTACCCTCCGACAGGGATCCCGGGTGAGCAGTACTTC.

This clone was detected a few times. The rearrangement joins TRBV5-1 to TRBJ2-7, with TRBD1 matching over 8 bases. CDR1 is SGHRS, CDR2 YFSETQ, per germline. Trimming removed 2 bases from V and 2 bases from J; junction bases left unmatched: 3. The CDR3 is 14 amino acids. The CDR3 loop is CASSFGQGTYEQYF. Here the CDR3 DNA reads TGCGCCAGCAGCTTTGGACAGGGTACCTACGAGCAGTACTTC.

This clone showed up just a few times. V is TRBV10-1 and J is TRBJ2-7, with TRBD2 as a possible D gene (7 bases). V was clipped by 7 bases and J by 6 bases, with 13 bases between them. CDR3 length: 12 amino acids. Germline values: CDR1 WNHNN, CDR2 SYGVQD (reference sequence). CDR3 amino acids: CASTPGGREQYF. The DNA of the CDR3 is TGCGCCAGCACCCCGGGGGGCCGCGAGCAGTACTTC.

This clone has just one count. The chain joins TRBV9 to TRBJ2-5; D gene unclear. V shed 4 bases and J shed 1 base, with 5 bases lying between them. CDR1 SGDLS and CDR2 YYNGEE come from the germline V gene. The CDR3 sequence is 12 residues long. The CDR3 DNA reads as TGTGCCAGCAGCCTCCTCCAAGAGACCCAGTACTTC. It codes for CASSLLQETQYF. The full variable domain, completed using reference TRBV9 and TRBJ2-5, is DSGVTQTPKHLITATGQRVTLRCSPRSGDLSVYWYQQSLDQGLQFLIQYYNGEERAKGNILERFSAQQFPDLHSELNLSSLELGDSALYFCASSLLQETQYFGPGTRLLVL.

In the case of this clone: The junction shows a germline mismatch at one end, possibly a read error. This rearrangement joins TRBV4-3 to TRBJ1-5; 7 nucleotides match TRBD1. The germline gives CDR1 LGHNA, CDR2 YSLEER. CDR3 length equals 15 residues. The CDR3 nucleotides are TGCGCCAGCAGCCAAGAAACAGGGGCTGGTCAGCCCCGGCATTTT. The encoded protein is CASSQETGAGQPRHF.